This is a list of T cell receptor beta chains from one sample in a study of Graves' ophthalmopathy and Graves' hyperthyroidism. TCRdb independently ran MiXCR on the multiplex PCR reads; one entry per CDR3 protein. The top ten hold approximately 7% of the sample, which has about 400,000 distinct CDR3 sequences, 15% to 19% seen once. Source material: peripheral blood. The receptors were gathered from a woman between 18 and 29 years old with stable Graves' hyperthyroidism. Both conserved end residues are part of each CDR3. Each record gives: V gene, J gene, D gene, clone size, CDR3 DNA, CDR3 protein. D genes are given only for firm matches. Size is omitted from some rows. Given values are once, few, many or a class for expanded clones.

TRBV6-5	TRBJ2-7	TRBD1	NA	TGTGCCAGCAGTTACCCCGGGACAGACGAGCAGTACTTC	CASSYPGTDEQYF
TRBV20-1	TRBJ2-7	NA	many	TGCAGTGCCCCCGGGGCCGGCTACGAGCAGTACTTC	CSAPGAGYEQYF
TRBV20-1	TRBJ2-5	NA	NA	TGCAGTGCTAGGCGGGATCAAGAGACCAAGTACTTC	CSARRDQETKYF
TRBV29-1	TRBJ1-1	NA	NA	TGCAGCGTTGAAGACAGGGGTACGGTTAACACTGAAGCTTTCTTT	CSVEDRGTVNTEAFF
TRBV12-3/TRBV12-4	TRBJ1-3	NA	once	TGTGCCAGCAGTTTTTGGTCAGTCCCTGGAAACACCATATATTTT	CASSFWSVPGNTIYF
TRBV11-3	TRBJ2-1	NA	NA	TGTGCCAGCAGCTCCTTAGCGGCTAGCTCCTACAATGAGCAGTTCTTC	CASSSLAASSYNEQFF
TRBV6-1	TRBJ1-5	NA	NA	TGTGCCAGCACCCCTCCGGGCAGGGCTCAGCCCCAGCATTTT	CASTPPGRAQPQHF
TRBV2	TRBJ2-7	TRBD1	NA	TGTACCAGCAGTGACAGGGACTACGAGCAGTACTTC	CTSSDRDYEQYF
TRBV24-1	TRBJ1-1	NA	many	TGTGCCACCAGTGCGGCAGGACCTCTTAACACTGAAGCTTTCTTT	CATSAAGPLNTEAFF
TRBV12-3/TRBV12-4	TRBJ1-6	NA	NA	TGTGCCAGCAGTTTACGGGGGCGCCGAATTTCACCCCTCCACTTT	CASSLRGRRISPLHF
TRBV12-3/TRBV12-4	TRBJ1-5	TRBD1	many	TGTGCCAGCAGTCCTACAGGGGAGCCAAATCAGCCCCAGCATTTT	CASSPTGEPNQPQHF
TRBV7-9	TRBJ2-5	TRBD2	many	TGTGCCAGCAGCGGCCCTCCGGGACTAGCGGGGGGCGCCCAAGAGACCCAGTACTTC	CASSGPPGLAGGAQETQYF
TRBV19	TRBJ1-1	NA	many	TGTGCCAGTAGTATGGGCGGAACAAACACTGAAGCTTTCTTT	CASSMGGTNTEAFF
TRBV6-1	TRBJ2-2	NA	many	TGTGCCAGCAGGACAAGGCCGACCGGGGAGCTGTTTTTT	CASRTRPTGELFF
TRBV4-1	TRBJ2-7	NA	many	TGCGCCAGCAGCCAAGTGGCGGGCAGCCCTTACGAGCAGTACTTC	CASSQVAGSPYEQYF
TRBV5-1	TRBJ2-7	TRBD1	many	TGCGCCAGCAGCCGCCCGGACAGGGGGGACCACGAGCAGTACTTC	CASSRPDRGDHEQYF
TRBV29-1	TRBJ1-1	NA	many	TGCAGCGTTGTATATCCGGGATCGAGCACTGAAGCTTTCTTT	CSVVYPGSSTEAFF
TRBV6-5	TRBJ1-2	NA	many	TGTGCCAGCCGACTCGGGGGCGACTATGGCTACACCTTC	CASRLGGDYGYTF
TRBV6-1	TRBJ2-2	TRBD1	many	TGTGCCAGCAAGAACTCCGGGACAGGGAACACCGGGGAGCTGTTTTTT	CASKNSGTGNTGELFF
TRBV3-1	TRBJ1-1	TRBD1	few	TGTGCCAGCAGCCAATTTCCAGGGACAGCGGAAGCTTTCTTT	CASSQFPGTAEAFF
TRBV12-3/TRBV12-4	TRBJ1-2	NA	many	TGTGCCAGCAGCCCCAGGCGTCTCTATGGCTACACCTTC	CASSPRRLYGYTF
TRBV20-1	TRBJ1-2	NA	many	TGCAGTGCTGCGCAGTGGGAAGATGGCTACACCTTC	CSAAQWEDGYTF
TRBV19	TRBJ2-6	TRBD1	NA	TGTGCCAGTCTGCGTGGGGACAGGTGGTCCGGGGCCAACGTCCCGACTTTC	CASLRGDRWSGANVPTF
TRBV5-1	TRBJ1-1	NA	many	TGCGCCAGCAGCCCCTCCCCGGGTATAGCTTTCTTT	CASSPSPGIAFF
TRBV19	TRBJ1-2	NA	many	TGTGCCAGTAGTCGGACGATGACTTCCTATGGCTACACCTTC	CASSRTMTSYGYTF
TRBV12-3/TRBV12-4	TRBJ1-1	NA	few	TGTGCCAGCACTACGACGGTGGGCATCGAAGCTTTCTTT	CASTTTVGIEAFF